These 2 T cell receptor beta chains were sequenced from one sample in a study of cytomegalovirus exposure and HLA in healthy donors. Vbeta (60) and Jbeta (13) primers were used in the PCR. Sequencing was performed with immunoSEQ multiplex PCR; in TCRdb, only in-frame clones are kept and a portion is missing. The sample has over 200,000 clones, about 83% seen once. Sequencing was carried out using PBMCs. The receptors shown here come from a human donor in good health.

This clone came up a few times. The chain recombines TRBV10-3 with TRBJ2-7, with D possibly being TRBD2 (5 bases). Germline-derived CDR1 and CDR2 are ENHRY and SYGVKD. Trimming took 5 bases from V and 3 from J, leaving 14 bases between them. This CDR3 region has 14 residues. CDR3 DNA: TGTGCCATCAGTAGCAGCGGAGTCATCTACGAGCAGTACTTC. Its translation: CAISSSGVIYEQYF.

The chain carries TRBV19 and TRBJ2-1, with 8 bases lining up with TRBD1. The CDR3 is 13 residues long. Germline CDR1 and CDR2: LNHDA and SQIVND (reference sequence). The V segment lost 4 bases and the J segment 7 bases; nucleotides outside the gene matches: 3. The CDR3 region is CASSTRTGNEQFF. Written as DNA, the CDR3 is TGTGCCAGTAGTACCCGGACAGGGAATGAGCAGTTCTTC.